These 15 T cell receptor beta chains were sequenced from one sample in a study of cytomegalovirus exposure and HLA in healthy donors. PCR involved 60 Vbeta and 13 Jbeta primers. TCRdb keeps only in-frame clones here, not all; method: immunoSEQ multiplex PCR. Here the sample spans some 99,000 clones, approximately 73% being singletons. Material: PBMCs. These receptors all come from a middle-aged man in good health and CMV-seronegative.

The chain recombines TRBV28 with TRBJ2-7; D is ambiguous. Per the germline V gene, CDR1 is MDHEN and CDR2 is SYDVKM. The CDR3 spans 13 residues. Trimming pared 5 bases from V and 5 bases from J, leaving 13 bases between. The CDR3 DNA follows: TGTGCCAGCAGTCCGGATGAGGTCAACGAGCAGTACTTC. Translating gives CASSPDEVNEQYF. Full variable domain (remainder filled in from reference TRBV28 and TRBJ2-7): DVKVTQSSRYLVKRTGEKVFLECVQDMDHENMFWYRQDPGLGLRLIYFSYDVKMKEKGDIPEGYSVSREKKERFSLILESASTNQTSMYLCASSPDEVNEQYFGPGTRLTVT.

The chain couples TRBV7-9 to TRBJ2-3; D is perhaps TRBD2 (5 bases). Trimming shortened V by 5 bases and J by 6 bases, and 21 bases separated the two germline ends. Germline values: CDR1 SEHNR, CDR2 FQNEAQ (reference sequence). This CDR3 region has 16 residues. The CDR3 DNA is TGTGCCAGCAGCATTGGACCAACCGTTACGGGGGATACGCAGTATTTT. It yields the protein CASSIGPTVTGDTQYF.

V usage is TRBV21-1 and J usage is TRBJ2-5; the table's D gene call, TRBD1, was not cross checked with the DNA. TRBV21-1 has pseudogene status. This CDR3 has 17 residues. CDR3 loop: CASTPNLPTEAQETQYF. For the CDR3, the DNA is TGTGCCAGCACCCCGAACCTTCCGACAGAGGCCCAAGAGACCCAGTACTTC.

This clone has only a few counts. The rearrangement uses TRBV11-1 and TRBJ2-2; 7 positions agree with TRBD1. CDR3 length equals 15 residues. CDR1 and CDR2 (germline): SGHAT, FQDESV (reference sequence). With V trimmed by 5 bases and J by 9 bases, 12 bases remained unmatched. DNA for the CDR3: TGTGCCAGCAGCCCCCAAGGGGGCCTACACCGGGAGCTGTTTTTT. This gives the protein CASSPQGGLHRELFF.

A few counts support this clone. The chain employs TRBV29-1 and TRBJ2-1, with 9 bases that match TRBD1. Germline assignment: CDR1 SQVTM and CDR2 ANQGSEA. The CDR3 length is 16 residues. Losses at the gene ends were 0 bases for V and 4 bases for J; bases not matched to a gene: 7. In DNA form, the CDR3 reads TGCAGCGTTGAAGATCCGGACAGGGGCGGGTACAATGAGCAGTTCTTC. This encodes CSVEDPDRGGYNEQFF.

This clone was seen a handful of times. CDR3 sequence: CASSLRTGERELFF. The CDR3 DNA reads TGTGCCAGCAGCCTACGGACAGGGGAGAGGGAGCTGTTTTTT. The V gene is TRBV7-9, the J gene TRBJ2-2; 9 positions agree with TRBD1. The V gene's germline CDR1 is SEHNR and CDR2 FQNEAQ (reference sequence). The CDR3 runs 14 residues. V was pared by 5 bases and J by 9 bases, with 7 bases of the junction left unmatched. Variable domain in full (rest from reference TRBV7-9 and TRBJ2-2): DTGVSQNPRHKITKRGQNVTFRCDPISEHNRLYWYRQTLGQGPEFLTYFQNEAQLEKSRLLSDRFSAERPKGSFSTLEIQRTEQGDSAMYLCASSLRTGERELFFGEGSRLTVL.

The chain combines TRBV7-9 with TRBJ1-4; perhaps TRBD1 as D (5 bases). Trimming took 7 bases from V and 3 from J, leaving 15 bases between them. The CDR3 spans 15 residues. Germline CDR1 SEHNR, CDR2 FQNEAQ (reference sequence). CDR3 protein: CASTPSGHSNEKLFF. The CDR3 nucleotides are TGTGCCAGCACGCCATCCGGACACTCTAATGAAAAACTGTTTTTT.

This clone was seen only a few times. The genes are TRBV4-3 and TRBJ2-7; 7 bases are a match to TRBD1. The germline V gene has CDR1 LGHNA and CDR2 YSLEER. V shed 0 bases and J 0 bases; nucleotides not matched to a gene: 5. The length of the CDR3 is 16 residues. The CDR3 here is CASSQDAGTASYEQYF. The CDR3 DNA reads as TGCGCCAGCAGCCAAGACGCCGGGACAGCCTCCTACGAGCAGTACTTC.

V is TRBV5-1 and J is TRBJ1-6; no reliable D call. Germline lookup yields CDR1 SGHRS and CDR2 YFSETQ. This CDR3 comprises 14 residues. V was shortened by 4 bases and J by 7 bases, with 12 bases between the two germline ends. This CDR3 reads CASSTDGLNSPLHF. As DNA, the CDR3 is TGCGCCAGCAGCACCGACGGGTTGAATTCACCCCTCCACTTT. Variable domain in full (rest from reference TRBV5-1 and TRBJ1-6): KAGVTQTPRYLIKTRGQQVTLSCSPISGHRSVSWYQQTPGQGLQFLFEYFSETQRNKGNFPGRFSGRQFSNSRSEMNVSTLELGDSALYLCASSTDGLNSPLHFGNGTRLTVT.

To note about this clone: This specimen includes other DNA sequences encoding the same CDR3. The chain recombines TRBV7-9 with TRBJ2-7, with D possibly being TRBD2 (6 bases). Per germline, CDR1 SEHNR and CDR2 FQNEAQ (reference sequence). CDR3 length: 13 residues. Trimming stripped 6 bases from V and 1 base from J, with 10 bases between. The CDR3 DNA sequence: TGTGCCAGCAGTCCCCGGGGGTCCTACGAGCAGTACTTC. Translating gives CASSPRGSYEQYF.

The V and J genes are TRBV6-5 and TRBJ1-1, with 9 bases fitting TRBD1. The V gene end was trimmed by 11 bases and the J gene end by 8 bases; junction bases not matched to a gene: 15. CDR1 is MNHEY and CDR2 is SVGAGI in the germline V gene. This CDR3 spans 14 amino acids. The CDR3 DNA reads TGTGCCGCCGCGAGGACAGGGGAAGTTGTCGAAGCTTTCTTT. Its protein product is CAAARTGEVVEAFF.

V and J are TRBV7-2 and TRBJ2-3; a weak D match, TRBD1 (6 bases). This CDR3 contains 19 residues. V dropped 4 bases and J dropped 0 bases, with 23 bases sitting between them. Looked up from germline, CDR1 is SGHTA and CDR2 is FQGNSA. This chain's CDR3 is CASSSNRYRDLTSTDTQYF. DNA for the CDR3: TGTGCCAGCAGCTCGAATAGATACAGGGACCTTACTAGCACAGATACGCAGTATTTT.

The CDR3 DNA reads as TGCGCCAGCAGTCAATCGGGATTGGGACAGGTAGGCAATCAGCCCCAGCATTTT. It specifies CASSQSGLGQVGNQPQHF. The rearrangement links TRBV23-1 to TRBJ1-5; the match to TRBD1 covers 8 bases. TRBV23-1 counts as an open reading frame of uncertain function. The CDR3 loop spans 18 amino acids. The J segment lost 2 bases and the V segment lost 0 bases, leaving 9 bases of the junction unmatched.

This CDR3 is CASSPGHSNEKLFF. CDR3 in DNA: TGTGCCAGCAGCCCGGGACACTCTAATGAAAAACTGTTTTTT. The rearrangement uses TRBV5-5 and TRBJ1-4; the D gene is possibly TRBD1 (6 bases). This CDR3 has 14 residues. CDR1 is SGHKS, CDR2 YYEKEE, per germline (reference sequence). V shed 4 bases and J shed 3 bases, with 10 bases lying between them.

The DNA for the CDR3 is TGCGCCAGCAGCCAAGGTGCAGGGACAGGACTCGGTAGGGGTTCACCCCTCCACTTT. It yields the protein CASSQGAGTGLGRGSPLHF. The chain links TRBV4-1 to TRBJ1-6, with 8 bases fitting TRBD1. V shed 1 base and J 9 bases; nucleotides not matched to a gene: 17. The CDR3 is 19 residues long. The germline gives CDR1 MGHRA, CDR2 YSYEKL.